This T cell receptor beta chain is from a study of cytomegalovirus exposure and HLA in healthy donors. For this clone: Its specificity is unknown.

The PCR contained 60 Vbeta and 13 Jbeta primers. Assay: immunoSEQ multiplex PCR; the TCRdb copy retains only in-frame clones and omits some. The sample has around 150,000 clones; roughly 9.6% are singletons. The length of the CDR3 is 14 residues. Trimming pared 2 bases from V and 7 bases from J, leaving 16 bases between. Germline assignment: CDR1 SGHNT and CDR2 YYREEE (reference sequence). Whole-study findings and limits: Reports indicated that the classifier achieved high specificity and sensitivity in diagnosing cytomegalovirus status.

Input material: PBMCs. The V and J genes are TRBV5-4 and TRBJ2-7; possibly TRBD2 for D (7 bases). This clonotype was obtained from a woman aged 40 to 50 in good health and CMV-seropositive. The CDR3 region is CASSLVGGAQEQYF. Here the CDR3 DNA reads TGTGCCAGCAGCTTAGTTGGGGGGGCTCAAGAGCAGTACTTC. Full variable domain (rest looked up from reference TRBV5-4 and TRBJ2-7): ETGVTQSPTHLIKTRGQQVTLRCSSQSGHNTVSWYQQALGQGPQFIFQYYREEENGRGNFPPRFSGLQFPNYSSELNVNALELDDSALYLCASSLVGGAQEQYFGPGTRLTVT.